This entry lists 27 T cell receptor beta chains sequenced from one sample in a study of blood T cell repertoires in COVID-19. The repertoire was sequenced with immunoSEQ multiplex PCR; TCRdb's copy has only in-frame clones and lacks some. This table holds roughly 400,000 clones, about nine tenths found once. The specimen was PBMCs or T cells enriched from blood (not recorded which). The receptors were gathered from a man between 18 and 29 years old who had recovered from COVID-19.

This clone was detected a few times. V and J are TRBV6-8 and TRBJ2-7; D gene ambiguous. Trimming removed 8 bases at V and 3 bases at J, with 29 bases between. Germline CDR1 reads MNHGY; CDR2 reads SAAAGT. There are 18 residues in the CDR3. This CDR3 is CASGLLGVRRYLNYEQYF. CDR3 DNA sequence: TGTGCCAGCGGCCTTTTGGGCGTCCGTCGGTACCTAAACTACGAGCAGTACTTC.

The chain links TRBV6-4 to TRBJ1-6; 8 positions match TRBD1. CDR1 is MRHNA and CDR2 is SNTAGT in the germline V gene. CDR3 length equals 15 residues. The ends lost 6 bases at V and 10 bases at J; junction bases unmatched: 11. CDR3 amino acids: CASSPDRGGYSPLHF. The CDR3 DNA sequence: TGTGCCAGCAGCCCCGACAGGGGCGGTTACTCACCCCTCCACTTT.

This sequence joins TRBV24-1 and TRBJ2-5; 8 bases map to TRBD1. J lost 5 bases, V lost 5 bases, and 0 bases had no gene match. This CDR3 region has 12 residues. Germline V gives CDR1 KGHDR, CDR2 SFDVKD. Here the CDR3 reads CATSGTGETQYF. The CDR3 nucleotides read TGTGCCACCAGTGGGACAGGGGAGACCCAGTACTTC.

This chain joins TRBV30 and TRBJ1-3; D ambiguous. V gave up 4 bases and J gave up 0 bases, with 10 bases separating them. This CDR3 contains 14 residues. The V gene's germline CDR1 is GTSNPN and CDR2 SVGIG (reference sequence). The CDR3 nucleotides read TGTGCCTGGACACCAGTTTTCTCTGGAAACACCATATATTTT. This codes for CAWTPVFSGNTIYF.

The V gene is TRBV4-1, the J gene TRBJ1-2; 7 positions agree with TRBD1. The CDR3 is 18 amino acids. The germline gives CDR1 MGHRA, CDR2 YSYEKL. J lost 3 bases, V lost 1 base, and 14 bases had no gene match. Here the CDR3 reads CASSQVPPWEGGDYGYTF. CDR3 in DNA: TGCGCCAGCAGCCAAGTTCCCCCTTGGGAAGGGGGCGACTATGGCTACACCTTC.

This clone showed up just once. The CDR3 loop is CASSSSIQGNTEAFF. For the CDR3, the DNA is TGTGCCAGCAGCTCCTCAATCCAGGGAAACACTGAAGCTTTCTTT. This chain joins TRBV3-1 (or the pseudogene TRBV3-2) and TRBJ1-1, with D maybe TRBD1 (5 bases). CDR3 length: 15 amino acids. The germline V and J ends were trimmed by 5 bases and 2 bases, with 15 bases remaining between them. Per the germline V gene, CDR1 is LGHDT and CDR2 is YNNKEL (reference sequence).

This chain connects TRBV9 to TRBJ1-2; no firm D call. The ends were cut back, 0 bases at V and 7 bases at J, with 16 bases in the middle. The CDR3 runs 15 residues. The germline V gene has CDR1 SGDLS and CDR2 YYNGEE. For the CDR3, the DNA is TGTGCCAGCAGCGTAGGAAGCCCTACCCGGGGTGGCTACACCTTC. Its protein is CASSVGSPTRGGYTF.

The chain joins TRBV27 to TRBJ2-1; 10 nucleotides line up with TRBD2. Germline V gene data show CDR1 as MNHEY and CDR2 as SMNVEV (reference sequence). This CDR3 is 16 amino acids long. The V and J ends lost 3 bases and 8 bases, in that order; junction bases with no gene match: 10. In nucleotides, the CDR3 is TGTGCCAGCAGTTTTTCCCCGAGCGGGAGGGCCGATGAGCAGTTCTTC. Its protein is CASSFSPSGRADEQFF.

The V and J genes are TRBV19 and TRBJ1-5; TRBD1 matches at 7 bases. V was clipped by 5 bases and J by 2 bases; unmatched bases: 6. The CDR3 is 15 residues long. Germline V lookup: CDR1 LNHDA, CDR2 SQIVND (reference sequence). The CDR3 region has the DNA TGTGCCAGTAGTCCTCGGGACAGTCGCAATCAGCCCCAGCATTTT. This codes for CASSPRDSRNQPQHF.

Worth noting for this clone: In the same sample, other DNA sequences code for this CDR3. The chain employs TRBV20-1 and TRBJ1-1; 7 bases are a match to TRBD1. This CDR3 is built from 14 residues. Germline CDR1 and CDR2: DFQATT and SNEGSKA (reference sequence). V shed 3 bases, J shed 0 bases, and the junction held 4 bases outside the gene matches. CDR3 in amino acids: CSASQTGLNTEAFF. The CDR3 coding sequence is TGCAGTGCTAGTCAGACAGGGCTGAACACTGAAGCTTTCTTT.

The chain joins TRBV27 to TRBJ2-5; TRBD2 matches 7 bases. The CDR3 loop spans 15 amino acids. Germline V gene sequence: CDR1 MNHEY, CDR2 SMNVEV (reference sequence). Trimming at V came to 6 bases and at J to 5 bases, leaving 12 bases not matched to a gene. CDR3 sequence reads: CASSPNPGGWETQYF. Here the CDR3 DNA reads TGTGCCAGCAGCCCTAACCCGGGAGGTTGGGAGACCCAGTACTTC.

The genes are TRBV7-3 and TRBJ1-1; D perhaps matches TRBD1 (5 bases). Germline V gene data show CDR1 as SGHTA and CDR2 as FQGTGA. This CDR3 contains 13 residues. V was trimmed by 3 bases and J by 4 bases, leaving 9 bases between them. The CDR3 DNA reads as TGTGCCAGCAGCTTTTGGGGCGGCACTGAAGCTTTCTTT. Amino acids: CASSFWGGTEAFF.

This clone was observed a single time. This chain joins TRBV5-1 and TRBJ2-1, with 9 bases lining up with TRBD1. Germline V gene lookup returns CDR1 SGHRS and CDR2 YFSETQ. The CDR3 runs to 15 residues. Trimming at V came to 4 bases and at J to 2 bases, leaving 4 bases not matched to a gene. The CDR3 loop reads CASSTTGGAYNEQFF. In nucleotides, the CDR3 is TGCGCCAGCAGCACCACAGGGGGCGCCTACAATGAGCAGTTCTTC. The entire variable domain, with the rest obtained from reference TRBV5-1 and TRBJ2-1, is as follows: KAGVTQTPRYLIKTRGQQVTLSCSPISGHRSVSWYQQTPGQGLQFLFEYFSETQRNKGNFPGRFSGRQFSNSRSEMNVSTLELGDSALYLCASSTTGGAYNEQFFGPGTRLTVL.

The CDR3 DNA follows: TGTGCCAGCAGCGTAGCTGCAGGATTTAATGAAAAACTGTTTTTT. It codes for CASSVAAGFNEKLFF. The V and J genes are TRBV9 and TRBJ1-4, with unresolved D. Germline CDR1 reads SGDLS; CDR2 reads YYNGEE. Trimming cost V 0 bases and J 4 bases, with 10 bases left between them. The CDR3 loop spans 15 amino acids.

The genes are TRBV29-1 and TRBJ2-1; TRBD1 agrees at 9 bases. The CDR3 runs 13 residues. Germline values: CDR1 SQVTM, CDR2 ANQGSEA. The CDR3 sequence: CTIRQGGYNEQFF. Written as DNA, the CDR3 is TGCACCATTAGACAGGGGGGTTACAATGAGCAGTTCTTC.

The chain has TRBV6-5 and TRBJ2-2, with 7 bases that match TRBD1. The length of the CDR3 is 15 residues. The junction had 7 bases not matched to a gene; V was cut back by 8 bases and J by 1 base. Germline CDR1 MNHEY, CDR2 SVGAGI. The CDR3 DNA sequence: TGTGCCAGCGAGAAGACAGGGAGGAACACCGGGGAGCTGTTTTTT. Translated: CASEKTGRNTGELFF.

The chain combines TRBV5-1 with TRBJ1-4; 8 nucleotides match TRBD1. This CDR3 region has 15 residues. With 4 bases clipped from V and 1 base from J, the junction kept 3 bases outside the gene matches. Germline values: CDR1 SGHRS, CDR2 YFSETQ. The CDR3 spells CASSRDRQTNEKLFF. In nucleotides, the CDR3 is TGCGCCAGCAGCCGGGACAGGCAAACTAATGAAAAACTGTTTTTT.

Points on this clone: The same CDR3 can be traced to other DNA sequences in this sample. This chain links TRBV10-3 with TRBJ2-1; no clear D gene. Trimming stripped 6 bases from V and 8 bases from J, with 8 bases between. Germline V lookup: CDR1 ENHRY, CDR2 SYGVKD. CDR3 length equals 11 residues. The CDR3 sequence is CAISARDEQFF. Written as DNA, the CDR3 is TGTGCCATCAGCGCCCGAGATGAGCAGTTCTTC.

This clone appeared a single time. The V and J genes are TRBV12-5 and TRBJ1-1, with D possibly matching TRBD1 (5 bases). Deletions cut 1 base from V and 3 bases from J, with 9 bases between. CDR1 is LGHNT, CDR2 FRNRAP, per germline. The CDR3 length is 14 residues. This CDR3 is CASGLGTGYTEAFF. CDR3 DNA: TGTGCTAGTGGTTTGGGCACAGGCTACACTGAAGCTTTCTTT.

The chain carries TRBV4-1 and TRBJ1-5, with TRBD1 as a possible D gene (5 bases). Germline CDR1 is MGHRA and CDR2 is YSYEKL. The V gene lost 5 bases and the J gene lost 3 bases, with 20 bases spanning the gap. The CDR3 extends over 17 amino acids. The CDR3 protein is CASSFLGGLVDNQPQHF. CDR3 bases: TGCGCCAGCAGCTTCCTCGGGGGGTTGGTCGACAATCAGCCCCAGCATTTT.

This CDR3 reads CASAASSMNTEAFF. CDR3 nucleotides: TGTGCCAGCGCGGCCTCCAGCATGAACACTGAAGCTTTCTTT. The J gene is TRBJ1-1, the V gene TRBV14, with D unclear. The CDR3 extends over 14 amino acids. V lost 8 bases and J lost 0, with 13 bases in between. Germline values: CDR1 SGHDN, CDR2 FVKESK.

This sequence joins TRBV9 and TRBJ2-3, with a weak D call TRBD2 (6 bases). There are 14 residues in the CDR3. From germline, CDR1 is SGDLS and CDR2 YYNGEE. The V end lost 1 base, the J end lost 6 bases, and 12 bases lay between the germline ends. CDR3 nucleotide sequence: TGTGCCAGCAGCGTATCACGGGGGTACGATACGCAGTATTTT. This sequence encodes CASSVSRGYDTQYF.

A few counts support this clone. This specimen includes other DNA sequences encoding the same CDR3. The gene calls are TRBV11-2 and TRBJ1-1; the D is unclear. Per germline, CDR1 SGHAT and CDR2 FQNNGV. Trimming shortened V by 1 base and J by 1 base, and 7 bases separated the two germline ends. The CDR3 has 14 amino acids. CDR3 region: CASSLGAGNTEAFF. CDR3 in DNA: TGTGCCAGCAGCTTAGGGGCGGGGAACACTGAAGCTTTCTTT. Variable domain in full (rest from reference TRBV11-2 and TRBJ1-1): EAGVAQSPRYKIIEKRQSVAFWCNPISGHATLYWYQQILGQGPKLLIQFQNNGVVDDSQLPKDRFSAERLKGVDSTLKIQPAKLEDSAVYLCASSLGAGNTEAFFGQGTRLTVV.

The chain joins TRBV7-2 to TRBJ2-7; D unresolved. From germline, CDR1 is SGHTA and CDR2 FQGNSA. V shed 0 bases and J shed 6 bases, with 12 bases lying between them. The CDR3 extends over 14 amino acids. The CDR3 spells CASSLARIPAEQYF. The CDR3 region has the DNA TGTGCCAGCAGCTTAGCGCGGATCCCGGCCGAGCAGTACTTC.

The gene calls are TRBV2 and TRBJ2-7, with a possible D match to TRBD2 (5 bases). Trimming pared 8 bases from V and 1 base from J, leaving 18 bases between. Germline lookup yields CDR1 SNHLY and CDR2 FYNNEI. The CDR3 length is 15 residues. This chain's CDR3 is CASLSKVAPSYEQYF. In nucleotides, the CDR3 is TGTGCCAGCCTTTCGAAGGTAGCGCCTTCCTACGAGCAGTACTTC. The entire variable domain, with the rest obtained from reference TRBV2 and TRBJ2-7, is as follows: EPEVTQTPSHQVTQMGQEVILRCVPISNHLYFYWYRQILGQKVEFLVSFYNNEISEKSEIFDDQFSVERPDGSNFTLKIRSTKLEDSAMYFCASLSKVAPSYEQYFGPGTRLTVT.

The V call is TRBV19, the J call TRBJ1-1; D is unclear. Germline V lookup: CDR1 LNHDA, CDR2 SQIVND (reference sequence). Trimming took 5 bases from V and 5 from J, leaving 9 bases between them. CDR3 length equals 12 residues. CDR3 DNA sequence: TGTGCCAGTAGTTTCTCGTCGACTGAAGCTTTCTTT. Translating it yields CASSFSSTEAFF. Based on the CDR3 plus reference TRBV19 and TRBJ1-1, the full variable domain is DGGITQSPKYLFRKEGQNVTLSCEQNLNHDAMYWYRQDPGQGLRLIYYSQIVNDFQKGDIAEGYSVSREKKESFPLTVTSAQKNPTAFYLCASSFSSTEAFFGQGTRLTVV.

The V gene is TRBV5-4, the J gene TRBJ1-5; D call uncertain. Germline lookup yields CDR1 SGHNT and CDR2 YYREEE (reference sequence). V was shortened by 4 bases and J by 5 bases, with 10 bases between the two germline ends. The CDR3 covers 13 residues. In DNA form, the CDR3 reads TGTGCCAGCAGCCCCGACATCCATCAGCCCCAGCATTTT. Translated: CASSPDIHQPQHF.